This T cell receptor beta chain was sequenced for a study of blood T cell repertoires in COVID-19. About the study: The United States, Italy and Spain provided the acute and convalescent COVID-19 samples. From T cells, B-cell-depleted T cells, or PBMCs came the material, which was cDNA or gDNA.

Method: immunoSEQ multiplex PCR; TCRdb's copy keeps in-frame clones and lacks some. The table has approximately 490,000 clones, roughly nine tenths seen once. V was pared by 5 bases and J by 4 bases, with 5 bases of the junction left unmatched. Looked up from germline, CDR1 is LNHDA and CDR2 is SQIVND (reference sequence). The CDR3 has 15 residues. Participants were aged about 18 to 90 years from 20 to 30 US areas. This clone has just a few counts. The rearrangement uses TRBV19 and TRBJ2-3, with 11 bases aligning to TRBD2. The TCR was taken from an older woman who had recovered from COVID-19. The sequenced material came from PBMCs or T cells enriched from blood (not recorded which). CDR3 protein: CASSDTSGGSDTQYF. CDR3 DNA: TGTGCCAGTAGTGATACTAGCGGGGGATCAGATACGCAGTATTTT.